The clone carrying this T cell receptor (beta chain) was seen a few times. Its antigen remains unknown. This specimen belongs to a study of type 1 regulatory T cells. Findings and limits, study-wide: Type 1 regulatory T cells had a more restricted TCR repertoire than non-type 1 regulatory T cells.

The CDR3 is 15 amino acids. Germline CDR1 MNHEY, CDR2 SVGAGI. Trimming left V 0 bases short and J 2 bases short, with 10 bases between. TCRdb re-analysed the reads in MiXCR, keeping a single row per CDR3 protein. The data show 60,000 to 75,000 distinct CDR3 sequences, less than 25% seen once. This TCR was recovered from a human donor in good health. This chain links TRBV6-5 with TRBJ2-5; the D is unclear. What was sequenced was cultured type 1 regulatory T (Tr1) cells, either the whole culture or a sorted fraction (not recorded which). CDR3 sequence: CASSYSWALQETQYF. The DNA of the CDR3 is TGTGCCAGCAGTTACTCGTGGGCTTTACAAGAGACCCAGTACTTC.